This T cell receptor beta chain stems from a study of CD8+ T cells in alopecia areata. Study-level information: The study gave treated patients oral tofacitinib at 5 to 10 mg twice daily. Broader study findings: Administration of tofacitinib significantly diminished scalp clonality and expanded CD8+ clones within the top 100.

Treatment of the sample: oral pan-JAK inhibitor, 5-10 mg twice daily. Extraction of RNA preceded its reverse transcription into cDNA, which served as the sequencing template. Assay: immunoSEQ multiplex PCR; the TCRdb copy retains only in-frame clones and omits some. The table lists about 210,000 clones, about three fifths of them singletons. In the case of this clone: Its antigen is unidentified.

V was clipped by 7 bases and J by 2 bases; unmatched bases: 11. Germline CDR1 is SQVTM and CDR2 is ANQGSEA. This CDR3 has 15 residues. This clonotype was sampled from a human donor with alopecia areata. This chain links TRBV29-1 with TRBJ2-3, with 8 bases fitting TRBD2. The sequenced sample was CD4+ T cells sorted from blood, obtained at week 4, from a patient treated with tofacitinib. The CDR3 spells CSATGSGGFTDTQYF. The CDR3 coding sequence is TGCAGCGCCACCGGCAGCGGGGGATTCACAGATACGCAGTATTTT.